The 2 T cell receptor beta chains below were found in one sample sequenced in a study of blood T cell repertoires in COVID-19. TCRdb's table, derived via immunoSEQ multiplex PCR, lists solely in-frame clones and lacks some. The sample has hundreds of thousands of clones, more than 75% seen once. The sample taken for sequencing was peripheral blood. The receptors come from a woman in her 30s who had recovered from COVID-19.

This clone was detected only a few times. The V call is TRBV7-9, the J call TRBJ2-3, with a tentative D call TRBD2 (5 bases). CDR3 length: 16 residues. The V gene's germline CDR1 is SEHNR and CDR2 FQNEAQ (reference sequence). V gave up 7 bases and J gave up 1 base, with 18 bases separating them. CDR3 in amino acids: CASTPGTGYRTDTQYF. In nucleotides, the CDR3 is TGTGCCAGCACTCCTGGTACGGGGTATCGCACAGATACGCAGTATTTT.

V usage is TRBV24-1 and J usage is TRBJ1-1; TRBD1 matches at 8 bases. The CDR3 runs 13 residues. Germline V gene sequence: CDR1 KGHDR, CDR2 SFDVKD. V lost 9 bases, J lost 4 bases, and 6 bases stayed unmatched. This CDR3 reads CATGRQGSTEAFF. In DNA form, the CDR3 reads TGTGCCACCGGGAGACAGGGGAGCACTGAAGCTTTCTTT.